This TCR beta chain appears in the sequencing data of a study of OX40 agonist ivuxolimab in advanced cancers. In regard to this clone: What it recognizes is unknown.

CDR1 and CDR2 (germline): SEHNR, FQNEAQ (reference sequence). The CDR3 consists of 18 residues. Whole-study results and caveats: Both CD4+ and CD8+ T cell populations in blood had undergone clonal expansion by week 6 at 0.1 to 3.0 mg/kg. A proportion of nonresponders additionally exhibited low normalized T-cell clonal expansion.

Only in-frame clones appear in the TCRdb table, and some are missing; sequencing was by immunoSEQ multiplex PCR. This table holds tens of thousands of clones, about 82% found once. The gene calls are TRBV7-9 and TRBJ2-5; 9 bases align to TRBD1. The better agreement between TRBJ2-7 and the DNA end casts doubt on the J call. This material consisted of CD4+ or CD8+ T cells sorted from blood, taken in a trial of the OX40 agonist ivuxolimab. The TCR originated in an adult with an advanced solid tumor such as melanoma, head and neck, liver or kidney cancer. The CDR3 nucleotides read TGTGCCAGCAGCTTACCCCAGACCACAGGGGGCTTCTCCTACGAGCAGTACTTC. Translation: CASSLPQTTGGFSYEQYF.